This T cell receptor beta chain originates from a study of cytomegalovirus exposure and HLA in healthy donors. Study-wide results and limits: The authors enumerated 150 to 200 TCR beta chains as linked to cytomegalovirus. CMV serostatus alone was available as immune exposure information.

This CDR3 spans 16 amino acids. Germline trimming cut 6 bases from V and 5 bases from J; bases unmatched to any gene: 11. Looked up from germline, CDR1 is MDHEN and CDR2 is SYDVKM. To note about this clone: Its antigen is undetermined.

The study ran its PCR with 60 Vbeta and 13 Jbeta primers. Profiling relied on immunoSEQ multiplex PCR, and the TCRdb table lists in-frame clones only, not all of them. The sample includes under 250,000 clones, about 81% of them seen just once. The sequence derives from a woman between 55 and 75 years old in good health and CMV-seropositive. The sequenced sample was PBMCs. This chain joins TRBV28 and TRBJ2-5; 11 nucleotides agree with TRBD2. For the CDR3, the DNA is TGTGCCAGCAGCTCTGCGGGGACTAGCGGACAGGAGACCCAGTACTTC. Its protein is CASSSAGTSGQETQYF.